The 8 T cell receptor beta chains presented below share a single source sample, sequenced in a study of T-cell reconstitution after alpha-beta-depleted transplantation in children. The library targeted TCRbeta and was prepared with unique molecular identifiers. TCRdb recomputed calls from the PCR reads with MiXCR, one row per CDR3 protein. The sample lists 200,000 to 250,000 distinct CDR3 sequences; 8% to 9.5% were seen once. Sequenced here: PBMCs from the stem cell graft donor, sampled from the stem cell graft. Every receptor here comes from a human donor who donated a stem cell graft to a child with acute lymphoblastic leukemia.

This clonotype was detected many times. The chain carries TRBV10-3 and TRBJ2-3; TRBD2 matches at 10 bases. Germline loops: CDR1 ENHRY, CDR2 SYGVKD. V trimming: 7 bases; J trimming: 5 bases; junction bases outside the gene matches: 6. CDR3 length equals 14 residues. This CDR3 is CAITASGGGDTQYF. The CDR3 DNA sequence: TGTGCCATCACTGCTAGCGGGGGTGGAGATACGCAGTATTTT.

The rearrangement joins TRBV9 to TRBJ2-3, with D possibly called TRBD1 or TRBD2 (6 bases each). The length of the CDR3 is 14 residues. Trimming left V 0 bases short and J 9 bases short, with 14 bases between. CDR1 is SGDLS, CDR2 YYNGEE, per germline. In DNA, the CDR3 is TGTGCCAGCAGCGTAGCGAGGGGGGCCGGGACGCAGTATTTT. It encodes CASSVARGAGTQYF.

This chain uses TRBV12-3 or TRBV12-4 with TRBJ2-2; TRBD1 is a possible D gene (5 bases). Trimming shortened V by 0 bases and J by 13 bases, and 18 bases separated the two germline ends. This CDR3 is built from 15 residues. CDR3 in amino acids: CASSLARTGVDGLFF. CDR3 bases: TGTGCCAGCAGTTTAGCGCGTACAGGTGTAGATGGGCTGTTTTTT.

In its sample, this clonotype was seen a few times. J is TRBJ1-4 and V is TRBV5-5; no clear D gene. The germline gives CDR1 SGHKS, CDR2 YYEKEE (reference sequence). Between the trimmed V and J ends, which lost 4 bases and 0 bases, there was a span of 13 bases. This CDR3 has 16 residues. The CDR3 spells CASSPSPPATNEKLFF. The CDR3, as DNA: TGTGCCAGCAGCCCATCCCCTCCCGCAACTAATGAAAAACTGTTTTTT.

This clonotype showed up many times. The chain uses TRBV19 and TRBJ1-2; 9 bases map to TRBD1. With 6 bases clipped from V and 7 bases from J, the junction kept 6 bases outside the gene matches. Germline loops: CDR1 LNHDA, CDR2 SQIVND (reference sequence). The CDR3 is 13 amino acids. The CDR3 sequence: CASSHRGPTGYTF. The CDR3, as DNA: TGTGCCAGTAGCCACAGGGGGCCGACTGGCTACACCTTC. Full variable domain (missing parts from reference TRBV19 and TRBJ1-2): DGGITQSPKYLFRKEGQNVTLSCEQNLNHDAMYWYRQDPGQGLRLIYYSQIVNDFQKGDIAEGYSVSREKKESFPLTVTSAQKNPTAFYLCASSHRGPTGYTFGSGTRLTVV.

This chain links TRBV7-2 with TRBJ1-2, with D hard to call. The CDR3 length is 11 residues. From germline, CDR1 is SGHTA and CDR2 FQGNSA. Trimming removed 11 bases at V and 2 bases at J, with 9 bases between. The CDR3 DNA reads TGTGCCCAAGAACTCAACTATGGCTACACCTTC. Its translation is CAQELNYGYTF.

This clonotype has ten or more counts. The chain joins TRBV5-5 to TRBJ1-6, with a weak D call TRBD1 (6 bases). Between the trimmed V and J ends, which lost 3 bases and 7 bases, there was a span of 14 bases. Germline CDR1 is SGHKS and CDR2 is YYEKEE (reference sequence). The CDR3 runs to 15 residues. The CDR3 loop reads CASSSWTVGNSPLHF. CDR3 coding DNA: TGTGCCAGCAGCTCGTGGACAGTGGGAAATTCACCCCTCCACTTT.

This clonotype was observed at least ten times. This chain links TRBV5-4 with TRBJ2-4; D may be TRBD1 (6 bases). Germline CDR1 SGHNT, CDR2 YYREEE (reference sequence). The CDR3 extends over 12 amino acids. V lost 4 bases to trimming and J lost 6 bases, with 8 bases between them. The CDR3 nucleotides are TGTGCCAGCAGCCAACAGGGAAACATTCAGTACTTC. It specifies CASSQQGNIQYF.